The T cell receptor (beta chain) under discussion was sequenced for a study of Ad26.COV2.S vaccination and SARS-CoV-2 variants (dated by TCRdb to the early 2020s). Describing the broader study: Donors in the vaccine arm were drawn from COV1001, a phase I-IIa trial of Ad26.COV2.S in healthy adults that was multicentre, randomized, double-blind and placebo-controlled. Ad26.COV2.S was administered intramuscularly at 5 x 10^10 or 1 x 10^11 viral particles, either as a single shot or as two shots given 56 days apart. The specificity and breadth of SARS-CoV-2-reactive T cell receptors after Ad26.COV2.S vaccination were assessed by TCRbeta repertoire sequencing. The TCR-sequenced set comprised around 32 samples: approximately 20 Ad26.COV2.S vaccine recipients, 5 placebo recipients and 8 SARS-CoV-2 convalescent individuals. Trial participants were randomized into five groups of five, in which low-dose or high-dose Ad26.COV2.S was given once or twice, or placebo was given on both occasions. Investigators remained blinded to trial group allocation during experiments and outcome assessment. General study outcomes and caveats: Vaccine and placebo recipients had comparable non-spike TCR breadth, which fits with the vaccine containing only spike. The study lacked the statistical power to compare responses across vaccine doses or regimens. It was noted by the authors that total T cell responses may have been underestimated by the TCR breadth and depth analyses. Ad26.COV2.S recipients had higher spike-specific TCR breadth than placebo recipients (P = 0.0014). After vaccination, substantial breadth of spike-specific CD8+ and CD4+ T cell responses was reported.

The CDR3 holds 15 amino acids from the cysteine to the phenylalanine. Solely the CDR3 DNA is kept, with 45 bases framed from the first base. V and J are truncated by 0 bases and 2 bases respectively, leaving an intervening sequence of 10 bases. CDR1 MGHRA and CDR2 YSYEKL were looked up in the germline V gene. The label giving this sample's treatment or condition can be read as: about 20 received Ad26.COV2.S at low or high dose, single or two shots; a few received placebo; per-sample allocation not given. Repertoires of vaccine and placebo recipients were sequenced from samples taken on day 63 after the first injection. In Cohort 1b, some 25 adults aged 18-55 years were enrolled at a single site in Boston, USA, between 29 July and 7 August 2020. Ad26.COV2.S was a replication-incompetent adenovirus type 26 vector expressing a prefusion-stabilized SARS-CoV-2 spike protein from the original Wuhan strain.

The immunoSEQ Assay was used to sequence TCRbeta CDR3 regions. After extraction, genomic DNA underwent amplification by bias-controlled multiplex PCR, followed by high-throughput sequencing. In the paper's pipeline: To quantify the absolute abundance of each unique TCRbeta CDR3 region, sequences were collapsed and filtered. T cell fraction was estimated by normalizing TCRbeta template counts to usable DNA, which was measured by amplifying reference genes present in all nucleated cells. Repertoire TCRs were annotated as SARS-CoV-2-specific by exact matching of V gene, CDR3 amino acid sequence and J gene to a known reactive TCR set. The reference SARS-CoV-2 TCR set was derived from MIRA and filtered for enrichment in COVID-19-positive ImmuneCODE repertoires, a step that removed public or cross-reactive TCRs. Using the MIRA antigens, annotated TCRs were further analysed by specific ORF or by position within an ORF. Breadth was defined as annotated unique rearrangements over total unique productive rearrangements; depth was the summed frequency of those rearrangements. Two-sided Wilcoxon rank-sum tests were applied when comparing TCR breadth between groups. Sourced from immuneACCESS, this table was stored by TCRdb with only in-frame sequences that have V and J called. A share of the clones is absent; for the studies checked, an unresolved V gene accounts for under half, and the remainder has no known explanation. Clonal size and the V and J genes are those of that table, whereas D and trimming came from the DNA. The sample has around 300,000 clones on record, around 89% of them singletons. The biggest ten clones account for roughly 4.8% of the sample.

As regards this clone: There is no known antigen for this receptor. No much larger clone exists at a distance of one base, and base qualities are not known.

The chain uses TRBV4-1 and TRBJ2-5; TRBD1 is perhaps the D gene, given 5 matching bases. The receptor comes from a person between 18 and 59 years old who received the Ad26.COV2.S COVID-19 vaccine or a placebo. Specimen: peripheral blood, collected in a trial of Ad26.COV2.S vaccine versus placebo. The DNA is TGCGCCAGCAGCCAAGAGGGCAGGGATCAAGAGACCCAGTACTTC. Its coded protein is CASSQEGRDQETQYF.